The 19 T cell receptor beta chains given below trace back to one sample, sequenced in a study of T cells in Graves' hyperthyroidism and ophthalmopathy. Template material for amplifying TCR beta CDR3 regions consisted of RNA transcripts. Carried out on the TCR CDR3, a first-round RT-PCR used the HTBI primer set. TCRdb reanalysed the multiplex PCR reads using MiXCR and keeps one entry per CDR3 protein. The sample shows 360,000 or so distinct CDR3 sequences, around 18% of them seen only once. What was sequenced was blood. These TCRs come from a woman aged 40-49 years with Graves' ophthalmopathy.

This clonotype was seen repeatedly, ten times or more. The chain couples TRBV20-1 to TRBJ2-1, with D perhaps TRBD1 or TRBD2 (5 bases each). The germline V gene encodes CDR1 DFQATT and CDR2 SNEGSKA (reference sequence). The CDR3 sequence is 17 residues long. The V gene lost 6 bases and the J gene lost 3 bases, with 24 bases spanning the gap. CDR3 amino acids: CSAHPVTSGGHYNEQFF. The CDR3 nucleotides read TGCAGTGCCCACCCGGTCACAAGCGGTGGACACTACAATGAGCAGTTCTTC.

This clonotype has ten or more counts. This sequence joins TRBV6-1 and TRBJ1-3; D may be TRBD1 (5 bases). The V and J ends lost 6 bases and 8 bases respectively, with 11 bases between them. Germline V lookup: CDR1 MNHNS, CDR2 SASEGT. The CDR3 sequence is 12 residues long. CDR3 amino acids: CASRNGADTIYF. In nucleotides, the CDR3 is TGTGCCAGCAGGAACGGGGCAGACACCATATATTTT.

As concerns this clonotype: This may arise from a read error, as a much more abundant clone is one base away. The V gene is TRBV4-1, the J gene TRBJ2-7, with 9 bases fitting TRBD1. Per germline, CDR1 MGHRA and CDR2 YSYEKL. The CDR3 length is 15 residues. In nucleotides, the CDR3 is TGCGCCAGCAGCCAAGGGACAGGGGATCCCTACGAGCGGTACTTC. Its protein product is CASSQGTGDPYERYF.

The sample holds many counts of this clonotype. This rearrangement joins TRBV5-4 to TRBJ1-1; 7 nucleotides agree with TRBD1. The germline V gene has CDR1 SGHNT and CDR2 YYREEE (reference sequence). The V and J ends lost 4 bases and 1 base, in that order; junction bases with no gene match: 10. This CDR3 has 16 amino acids. The CDR3 sequence is CASSRGSGGRNTEAFF. DNA of the CDR3: TGTGCCAGCAGCCGGGGATCAGGGGGACGGAACACTGAAGCTTTCTTT.

The genes are TRBV29-1 and TRBJ1-1; no reliable D call. The germline V gene has CDR1 SQVTM and CDR2 ANQGSEA. The CDR3 is 14 residues long. Trimming left V 5 bases short and J 1 base short, with 14 bases between. In DNA form, the CDR3 reads TGCAGCGTTCCCCAGAGGTCCTCGAACACTGAAGCTTTCTTT. It specifies CSVPQRSSNTEAFF.

This clonotype was seen many times. The chain combines TRBV6-4 with TRBJ2-6; D is undetermined. V dropped 5 bases and J dropped 0 bases, with 14 bases sitting between them. This CDR3 has 17 residues. The germline V gene has CDR1 MRHNA and CDR2 SNTAGT. CDR3 sequence (DNA): TGTGCCAGCAGTCGGAGAGGCAGGTCCTCTGGGGCCAACGTCCTGACTTTC. This encodes CASSRRGRSSGANVLTF.

This clonotype was found many times. This rearrangement joins TRBV27 to TRBJ1-3; maybe TRBD1 (5 bases). This CDR3 comprises 17 residues. The ends were cut back, 2 bases at V and 2 bases at J, with 16 bases in the middle. From germline, CDR1 is MNHEY and CDR2 SMNVEV (reference sequence). DNA of the CDR3: TGTGCCAGCAGTTTACCGGACTTCAGGGAGGCTGGAAACACCATATATTTT. Its translation is CASSLPDFREAGNTIYF.

V gene TRBV5-6 combines with J gene TRBJ1-2; 9 bases agree with TRBD1. Trimming took 0 bases from V and 4 from J; bases not matched to a gene: 1. The germline gives CDR1 SGHDT, CDR2 YYEEEE. This CDR3 region has 14 residues. This CDR3 reads CASSLGGQGYGYTF. CDR3 sequence (DNA): TGTGCCAGCAGCTTGGGGGGACAGGGCTATGGCTACACCTTC.

This clonotype showed up many times. CDR3 nucleotide sequence: TGTGCCAGCAGCCGGAGACAGGGCACCTACGAGCAGTACTTC. It translates to CASSRRQGTYEQYF. The V call is TRBV11-2, the J call TRBJ2-7, with 7 bases aligning to TRBD1. Germline CDR1 SGHAT, CDR2 FQNNGV. The CDR3 loop spans 14 amino acids. V dropped 5 bases and J dropped 2; count of bases not matched to a gene: 6. Supplemented by reference TRBV11-2 and TRBJ2-7, the full variable domain reads EAGVAQSPRYKIIEKRQSVAFWCNPISGHATLYWYQQILGQGPKLLIQFQNNGVVDDSQLPKDRFSAERLKGVDSTLKIQPAKLEDSAVYLCASSRRQGTYEQYFGPGTRLTVT.

There are many counts of this clonotype. The chain couples TRBV7-2 to TRBJ2-7; 8 bases agree with TRBD1. CDR1 SGHTA and CDR2 FQGNSA come from the germline V gene. The junction had 9 bases not matched to a gene; V was cut back by 5 bases and J by 3 bases. The CDR3 covers 15 residues. The CDR3 DNA follows: TGTGCCAGCAGCCGTTCACCGGGACAGGACTACGAGCAGTACTTC. It is translated as CASSRSPGQDYEQYF.

This clonotype was picked up many times. The chain uses TRBV20-1 and TRBJ2-7; the match to TRBD2 covers 9 bases. CDR3 length: 14 amino acids. The ends lost 3 bases at V and 2 bases at J; junction bases unmatched: 5. From germline, CDR1 is DFQATT and CDR2 SNEGSKA (reference sequence). In DNA form, the CDR3 reads TGCAGTGCTAGGGAGCGGACTAGCGCCTACGAGCAGTACTTC. Amino acids: CSARERTSAYEQYF.

This clonotype showed up just a few times. V is TRBV7-9 and J is TRBJ1-1, with D uncertain. The CDR3 extends over 15 amino acids. Trimming took off 4 bases at V and 2 bases at J, with 14 bases between the two ends. Germline values: CDR1 SEHNR, CDR2 FQNEAQ (reference sequence). The CDR3 DNA is TGTGCCAGCAGCTCCGGGTGGGCACTCAACACTGAAGCTTTCTTT. Protein product: CASSSGWALNTEAFF.

The chain uses TRBV3-1 and TRBJ2-2; D remains unclear. The CDR3 consists of 16 residues. The germline V gene has CDR1 LGHDT and CDR2 YNNKEL (reference sequence). Between the trimmed V and J ends, which lost 6 bases and 0 bases, there was a span of 14 bases. CDR3 DNA: TGTGCCAGCAGTCGCCTCGACGCGCCGAACACCGGGGAGCTGTTTTTT. The encoded protein is CASSRLDAPNTGELFF. Together with reference TRBV3-1 and TRBJ2-2, the CDR3 gives the full variable domain: DTAVSQTPKYLVTQMGNDKSIKCEQNLGHDTMYWYKQDSKKFLKIMFSYNNKELIINETVPNRFSPKSPDKAHLNLHINSLELGDSAVYFCASSRLDAPNTGELFFGEGSRLTVL.

This clonotype was counted ten times or more. The genes are TRBV27 and TRBJ2-7, with 8 bases fitting TRBD1. J was trimmed by 4 bases and V by 5 bases; bases with no gene match: 10. The germline V gene encodes CDR1 MNHEY and CDR2 SMNVEV (reference sequence). CDR3 length equals 15 residues. The CDR3 here is CASSPTWTGRYEQYF. CDR3 DNA: TGTGCCAGCAGTCCTACTTGGACAGGGAGGTACGAGCAGTACTTC.

The chain uses TRBV11-2 and TRBJ2-5, with 11 bases that match TRBD2. CDR1 and CDR2 (germline): SGHAT, FQNNGV. This CDR3 has 16 residues. Trimming removed 2 bases from V and 5 bases from J; junction bases left unmatched: 7. DNA for the CDR3: TGTGCCAGCAGCTTATTGGGTAGCGGGGGGGCGGAGACCCAGTACTTC. This codes for CASSLLGSGGAETQYF. The complete variable domain, with remaining parts taken from reference TRBV11-2 and TRBJ2-5, reads EAGVAQSPRYKIIEKRQSVAFWCNPISGHATLYWYQQILGQGPKLLIQFQNNGVVDDSQLPKDRFSAERLKGVDSTLKIQPAKLEDSAVYLCASSLLGSGGAETQYFGPGTRLLVL.

Ten or more counts support this clonotype. DNA of the CDR3: TGCGCCAGCAAATATGAGGGGGTCGAGACCCAGTACTTC. Protein sequence: CASKYEGVETQYF. The chain is built from TRBV5-1 and TRBJ2-5; D possibly corresponds to TRBD1 (6 bases). The CDR3 contains 13 residues. Per the germline V gene, CDR1 is SGHRS and CDR2 is YFSETQ. Trimming cost V 6 bases and J 5 bases, with 14 bases left between them. Drawing the rest from reference TRBV5-1 and TRBJ2-5, the complete variable domain is KAGVTQTPRYLIKTRGQQVTLSCSPISGHRSVSWYQQTPGQGLQFLFEYFSETQRNKGNFPGRFSGRQFSNSRSEMNVSTLELGDSALYLCASKYEGVETQYFGPGTRLLVL.

V usage is TRBV6-2 or TRBV6-3 and J usage is TRBJ1-1; the D is unclear. The V end was cut by 6 bases, the J end by 5 bases, with 16 bases between. Germline V gene data show CDR1 as MNHEY and CDR2 as SVGEGT. CDR3 size: 14 residues. This chain's CDR3 is CASRNPGAPTEAFF. For the CDR3, the DNA is TGTGCCAGCAGAAACCCGGGAGCCCCGACTGAAGCTTTCTTT.

This clonotype was observed many times. V gene TRBV7-8 combines with J gene TRBJ1-2; 8 positions agree with TRBD1. With 5 bases clipped from V and 6 bases from J, the junction kept 14 bases outside the gene matches. Germline V gives CDR1 SGHVS, CDR2 FQNEAQ. The CDR3 loop spans 16 amino acids. The CDR3 bases are TGTGCCAGCAGCCCCCGCATACAGGGGGTGGGGGATGGCTACACCTTC. Its translation is CASSPRIQGVGDGYTF. The complete variable domain, with remaining parts taken from reference TRBV7-8 and TRBJ1-2, reads GAGVSQSPRYKVAKRGQDVALRCDPISGHVSLFWYQQALGQGPEFLTYFQNEAQLDKSGLPSDRFFAERPEGSVSTLKIQRTQQEDSAVYLCASSPRIQGVGDGYTFGSGTRLTVV.

The sample holds many counts of this clonotype. This chain links TRBV20-1 with TRBJ2-5; 7 positions match TRBD1. The CDR3 is 13 residues long. J lost 5 bases, V lost 6 bases, and 9 bases had no gene match. Germline V CDR1 and CDR2: DFQATT, SNEGSKA (reference sequence). Written as DNA, the CDR3 is TGCAGTGCGCCCCACAGGGGTGGGGAGACCCAGTACTTC. As protein: CSAPHRGGETQYF.